This T cell receptor (beta chain) was recovered during a study of control samples from healthy donors and cancer patients. CDR3 length: 12 residues. CDR1 is SQVTM and CDR2 is ANQGSEA in the germline V gene. V lost 7 bases to trimming and J lost 7 bases, with 16 bases between them. TCRdb's table, derived via immunoSEQ multiplex PCR, lists solely in-frame clones and lacks some. Of roughly 73,000 clones listed, nearly 85% are singletons. The source of this sequence is a man aged 50 to 60 in good health. The sequenced sample was blood. This chain uses TRBV29-1 with TRBJ1-1; possibly TRBD1 for D (5 bases). CDR3 bases: TGCAGCGCTCCGCGACAGATTGGTGAAGCTTTCTTT. Its translation: CSAPRQIGEAFF.